The sequence of this T cell receptor (beta chain) was determined in a study of Graves' ophthalmopathy and Graves' hyperthyroidism. On the study more broadly: Hyperthyroidism counted as stable given no ophthalmopathy within 18 months of follow-up. General observations from the study: With roughly 65% sensitivity and about 78% specificity, the model predicted ophthalmopathy progression. Ophthalmopathy was separated from stable hyperthyroidism by a 13-signature model with 87.88% sensitivity and over 75% specificity.

The study excluded patients with other autoimmune diseases, uncontrolled infections, pregnancy or lactation. This clonotype was seen repeatedly, ten times or more. Its antigen remains unidentified. Amplification of the TCR beta CDR3 regions used RNA transcripts (as template). Following a first-round RT-PCR that used HTBI primers, a second-round multiplex PCR was carried out. TCRdb reprocessed the multiplex PCR reads via MiXCR and lists one record per CDR3 protein. Altogether 580,000 or so distinct CDR3 sequences are present, about two fifths being singletons, with the ten largest covering about 4.2%. The CDR3 sequence is 12 residues long. CDR1 and CDR2 (germline): DFQATT, SNEGSKA (reference sequence). V lost 5 bases and J lost 3, with 10 bases in between.

The sample comprised peripheral blood or thyroid tissue (not recorded which). This receptor was identified in an adult man with Graves' hyperthyroidism. This chain links TRBV20-1 with TRBJ2-5; no clear D. The CDR3 region has the DNA TGCAGTGCTGCCGGGCAAAAAGAGACCCAGTACTTC. Encoded protein: CSAAGQKETQYF.